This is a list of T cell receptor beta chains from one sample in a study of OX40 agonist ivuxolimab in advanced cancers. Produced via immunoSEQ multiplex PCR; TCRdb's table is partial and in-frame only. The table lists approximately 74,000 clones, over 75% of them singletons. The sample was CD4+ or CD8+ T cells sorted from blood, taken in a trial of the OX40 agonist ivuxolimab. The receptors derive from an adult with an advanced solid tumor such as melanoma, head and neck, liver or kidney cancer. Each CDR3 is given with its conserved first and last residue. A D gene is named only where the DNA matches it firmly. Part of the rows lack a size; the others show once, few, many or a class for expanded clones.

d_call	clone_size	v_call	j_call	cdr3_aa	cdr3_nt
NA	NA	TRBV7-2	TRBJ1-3	CASSLDPSGNTIYF	TGTGCCAGCAGCTTAGACCCATCCGGAAACACCATATATTTT
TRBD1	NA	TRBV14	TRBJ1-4	CASSQNLGTGVEKLFF	TGTGCCAGCAGCCAAAATCTCGGGACAGGGGTTGAAAAACTGTTTTTT
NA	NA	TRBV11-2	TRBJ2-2	CASSLFGMVVVTTGELFF	TGTGCCAGCAGCTTATTTGGAATGGTGGTTGTCACCACCGGGGAGCTGTTTTTT
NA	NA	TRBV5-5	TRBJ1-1	CASSLRFLAGNTEAFF	TGTGCCAGCAGCTTGCGTTTTCTGGCAGGGAACACTGAAGCTTTCTTT
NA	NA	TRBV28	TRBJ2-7	CASSELRAYEQYF	TGTGCCAGCAGCGAACTCAGGGCCTACGAGCAGTACTTC
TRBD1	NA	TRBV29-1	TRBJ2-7	CSVQSRTGYEQYF	TGCAGCGTCCAAAGCCGGACAGGTTACGAGCAGTACTTC
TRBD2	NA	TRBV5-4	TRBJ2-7	CASSSTSPYEQYF	TGTGCCAGCAGCTCGACTAGCCCCTACGAGCAGTACTTC
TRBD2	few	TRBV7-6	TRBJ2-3	CASSLVAGGITDTQYF	TGTGCCAGCAGCTTAGTTGCGGGAGGGATCACAGATACGCAGTATTTT
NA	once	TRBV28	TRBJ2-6	CASSAPGAGANVLTF	TGTGCCAGCAGTGCCCCAGGGGCTGGGGCCAACGTCCTGACTTTC
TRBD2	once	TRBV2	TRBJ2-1	CASSMSGSRSYNEQFF	TGTGCCAGCTCGATGAGCGGGAGCAGATCCTACAATGAGCAGTTCTTC
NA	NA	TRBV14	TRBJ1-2	CASSQDPNYGYTF	TGTGCCAGCAGCCAAGATCCTAACTATGGCTACACCTTC
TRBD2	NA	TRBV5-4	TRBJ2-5	CASSSPGTRETQYF	TGTGCCAGCAGCTCCCCCGGGACTAGGGAGACCCAGTACTTC
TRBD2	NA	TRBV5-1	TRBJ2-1	CASSAASGHNEQFF	TGCGCCAGCAGTGCGGCTAGCGGGCACAATGAGCAGTTCTTC
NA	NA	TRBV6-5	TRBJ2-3	CASSHNTDTQYF	TGTGCCAGCAGTCACAACACAGATACGCAGTATTTT
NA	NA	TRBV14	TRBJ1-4	CASSTTGRKLF	TGTGCCAGCAGCACCACAGGGAGGAAGCTTTTT
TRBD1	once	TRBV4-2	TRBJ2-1	CASSSLTGQYYNEQFF	TGTGCCAGCAGCTCCCTCACGGGACAGTACTACAATGAGCAGTTCTTC
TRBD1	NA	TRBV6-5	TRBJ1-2	CASSTRRDRNYGYTF	TGTGCCAGCAGTACACGCCGGGACAGGAACTATGGCTACACCTTC
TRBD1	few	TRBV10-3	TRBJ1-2	CAIRTQGAPGYTF	TGTGCCATCAGAACTCAGGGGGCGCCCGGCTACACCTTC
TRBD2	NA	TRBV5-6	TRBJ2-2	CASKLRAGVGTGELFF	TGTGCCAGCAAGCTGCGAGCGGGAGTTGGCACCGGGGAGCTGTTTTTT
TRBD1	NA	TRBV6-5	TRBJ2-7	CASMGRDRGSYEQYF	TGTGCCAGCATGGGAAGAGACAGGGGATCCTACGAGCAGTACTTC
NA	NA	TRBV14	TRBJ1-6	CASSPTRTNSPLHF	TGTGCCAGCAGCCCTACCCGGACGAATTCACCCCTCCACTTT
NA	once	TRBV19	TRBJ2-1	CASSIAPVGEGSSYNEQFF	TGTGCCAGTAGTATAGCACCCGTGGGCGAGGGGTCCTCCTACAATGAGCAGTTCTTC
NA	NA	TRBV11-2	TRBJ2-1	CASSLVSGGRMDYNEQFF	TGTGCCAGCAGCTTAGTGAGTGGTGGTAGGATGGACTACAATGAGCAGTTCTTC
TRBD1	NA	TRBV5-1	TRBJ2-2	CASRQGNTGELFF	TGCGCCAGCCGACAGGGTAACACCGGGGAGCTGTTTTTT
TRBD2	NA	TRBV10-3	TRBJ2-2	CAAARGAGGSTGELFF	TGTGCCGCCGCGCGGGGAGCGGGGGGAAGCACCGGGGAGCTGTTTTTT
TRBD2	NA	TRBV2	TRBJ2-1	CASRGTSGRFVWDNEQFF	TGTGCCAGCAGAGGGACTAGCGGGAGATTTGTTTGGGACAATGAGCAGTTCTTC
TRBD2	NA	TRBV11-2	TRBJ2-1	CASSGQREGFYEQFF	TGTGCCAGCAGCGGACAGCGGGAGGGGTTCTATGAGCAGTTCTTC
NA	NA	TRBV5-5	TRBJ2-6	CASSLGAVALLPNVLTF	TGTGCCAGCAGCTTGGGGGCAGTAGCCCTACTCCCCAACGTCCTGACTTTC
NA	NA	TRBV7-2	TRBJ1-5	CASSLGSTLNQPQHF	TGTGCCAGCAGCTTAGGTTCGACTTTAAATCAGCCCCAGCATTTT
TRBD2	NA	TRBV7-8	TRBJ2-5	CASSSGLAGETQYF	TGTGCCAGCAGTTCGGGACTAGCGGGAGAGACCCAGTACTTC
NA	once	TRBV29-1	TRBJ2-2	CSVGGRGSTGELFF	TGCAGCGTTGGGGGGAGAGGGAGCACCGGGGAGCTGTTTTTT
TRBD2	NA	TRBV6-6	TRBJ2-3	CASRPGLPNTQYF	TGTGCCAGCAGGCCGGGACTACCCAATACGCAGTATTTT
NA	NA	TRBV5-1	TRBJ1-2	CASSLGGSGYGYTF	TGCGCCAGCAGCTTGGGAGGGTCGGGCTATGGCTACACCTTC
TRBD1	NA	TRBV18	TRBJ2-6	CASSPYRGSGANVLTF	TGTGCCAGCTCACCCTACAGGGGCTCTGGGGCCAACGTCCTGACTTTC
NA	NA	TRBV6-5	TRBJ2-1	CASSSSGGRVSEQFF	TGTGCCAGCAGTTCCTCCGGGGGGCGGGTTAGTGAGCAGTTCTTC
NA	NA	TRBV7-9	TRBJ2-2	CASSLPGSAGELFF	TGTGCCAGCAGCTTACCGGGCAGCGCCGGGGAGCTGTTTTTT
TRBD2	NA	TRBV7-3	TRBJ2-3	CASSRGLATDTQYF	TGTGCCAGCAGCCGGGGACTAGCGACAGATACGCAGTATTTT